This T cell receptor beta chain was obtained from a study of beta chain features in type 1 diabetes. The CDR3 contains 11 residues. The V and J ends lost 4 bases and 8 bases respectively, with 8 bases between them. Germline lookup yields CDR1 SGHTA and CDR2 FQGNSA. A heparinised blood draw that averaged about 100 mL was obtained once from each donor. The investigators reverse transcribed all of the isolated RNA, so they sequenced expressed TCRB transcripts. The assay was immunoSEQ multiplex PCR, and TCRdb's table has in-frame clones only and misses some. Seen here are about 220,000 clones, around 9.9% observed once, and the top ten hold 1% to 1.5%.

This TCR came from a man younger than 30 in good health. V usage is TRBV7-2 and J usage is TRBJ1-1; D is ambiguous. Sequenced: central memory CD4+ T cells from blood. The CDR3 nucleotides are TGTGCCAGCAGCTCTTACAGCGAAGCTTTCTTT. Translating it yields CASSSYSEAFF.